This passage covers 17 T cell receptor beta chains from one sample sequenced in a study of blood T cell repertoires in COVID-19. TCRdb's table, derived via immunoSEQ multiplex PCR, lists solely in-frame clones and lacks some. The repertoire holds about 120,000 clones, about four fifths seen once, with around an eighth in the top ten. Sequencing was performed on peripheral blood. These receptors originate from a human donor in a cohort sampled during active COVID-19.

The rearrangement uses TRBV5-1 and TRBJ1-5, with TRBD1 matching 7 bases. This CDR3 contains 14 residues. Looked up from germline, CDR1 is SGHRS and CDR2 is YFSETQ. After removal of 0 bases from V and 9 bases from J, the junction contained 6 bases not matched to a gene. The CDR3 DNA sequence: TGCGCCAGCAGCTTGGGACAGGGAACGCGGCCCCAGCATTTT. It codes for CASSLGQGTRPQHF. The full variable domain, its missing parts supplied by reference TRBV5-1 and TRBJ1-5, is KAGVTQTPRYLIKTRGQQVTLSCSPISGHRSVSWYQQTPGQGLQFLFEYFSETQRNKGNFPGRFSGRQFSNSRSEMNVSTLELGDSALYLCASSLGQGTRPQHFGDGTRLSIL.

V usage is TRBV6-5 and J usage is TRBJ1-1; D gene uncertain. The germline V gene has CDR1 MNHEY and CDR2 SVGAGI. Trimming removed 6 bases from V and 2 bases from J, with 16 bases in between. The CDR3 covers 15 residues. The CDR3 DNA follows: TGTGCCAGCAGCCAACCTCGGGGAACCAACACTGAAGCTTTCTTT. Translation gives CASSQPRGTNTEAFF.

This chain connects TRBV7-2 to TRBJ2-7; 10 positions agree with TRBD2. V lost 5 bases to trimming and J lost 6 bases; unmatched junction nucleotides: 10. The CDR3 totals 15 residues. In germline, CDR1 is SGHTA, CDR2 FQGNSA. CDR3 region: CASSPPSGGAAEQYF. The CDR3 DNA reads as TGTGCCAGCAGCCCCCCCAGCGGGGGGGCCGCCGAGCAGTACTTC. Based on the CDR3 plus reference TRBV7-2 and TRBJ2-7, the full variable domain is GAGVSQSPSNKVTEKGKDVELRCDPISGHTALYWYRQSLGQGLEFLIYFQGNSAPDKSGLPSDRFSAERTGGSVSTLTIQRTQQEDSAVYLCASSPPSGGAAEQYFGPGTRLTVT.

The CDR3 loop is CASSLGHLTDTQYF. CDR3 sequence (DNA): TGTGCCAGCAGCTTGGGACACCTCACAGATACGCAGTATTTT. This chain joins TRBV9 and TRBJ2-3, with D possibly being TRBD1 (6 bases). Deletions cut 4 bases from V and 2 bases from J, with 11 bases between. Per the germline V gene, CDR1 is SGDLS and CDR2 is YYNGEE. This CDR3 has 14 residues. The complete variable domain, with remaining parts taken from reference TRBV9 and TRBJ2-3, reads DSGVTQTPKHLITATGQRVTLRCSPRSGDLSVYWYQQSLDQGLQFLIQYYNGEERAKGNILERFSAQQFPDLHSELNLSSLELGDSALYFCASSLGHLTDTQYFGPGTRLTVL.

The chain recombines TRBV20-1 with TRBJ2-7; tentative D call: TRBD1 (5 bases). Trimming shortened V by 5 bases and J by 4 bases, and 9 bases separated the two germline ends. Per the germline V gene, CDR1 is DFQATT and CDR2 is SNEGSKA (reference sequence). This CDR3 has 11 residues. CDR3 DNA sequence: TGCAGTGCTGGACACAGGTACGAGCAGTACTTC. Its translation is CSAGHRYEQYF.

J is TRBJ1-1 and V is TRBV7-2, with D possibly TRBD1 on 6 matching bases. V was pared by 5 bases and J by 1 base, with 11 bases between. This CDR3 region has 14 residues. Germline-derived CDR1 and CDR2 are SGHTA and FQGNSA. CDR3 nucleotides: TGTGCCAGCAGCCCACAGGGTCCGAACACTGAAGCTTTCTTT. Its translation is CASSPQGPNTEAFF. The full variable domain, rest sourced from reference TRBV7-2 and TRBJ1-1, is GAGVSQSPSNKVTEKGKDVELRCDPISGHTALYWYRQSLGQGLEFLIYFQGNSAPDKSGLPSDRFSAERTGGSVSTLTIQRTQQEDSAVYLCASSPQGPNTEAFFGQGTRLTVV.

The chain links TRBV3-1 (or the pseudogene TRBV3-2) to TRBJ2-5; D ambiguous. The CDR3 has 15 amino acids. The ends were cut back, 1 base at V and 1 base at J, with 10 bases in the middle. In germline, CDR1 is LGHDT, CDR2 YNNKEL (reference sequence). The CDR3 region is CASSQVDFPQETQYF. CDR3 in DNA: TGTGCCAGCAGCCAAGTCGACTTTCCCCAAGAGACCCAGTACTTC.

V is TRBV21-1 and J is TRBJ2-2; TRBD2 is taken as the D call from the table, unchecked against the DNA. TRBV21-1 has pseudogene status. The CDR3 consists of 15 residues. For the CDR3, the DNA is TGTGCCAGCAGCACGGAACTAGCGGGGGGACGGGAGCTGTTTTTT. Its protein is CASSTELAGGRELFF.

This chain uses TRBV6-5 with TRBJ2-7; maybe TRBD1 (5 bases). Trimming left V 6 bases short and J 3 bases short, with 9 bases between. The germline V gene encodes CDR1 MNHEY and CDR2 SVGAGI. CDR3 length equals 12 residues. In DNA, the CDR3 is TGTGCCAGCAGCCAGGGAAGCTACGAGCAGTACTTC. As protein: CASSQGSYEQYF.

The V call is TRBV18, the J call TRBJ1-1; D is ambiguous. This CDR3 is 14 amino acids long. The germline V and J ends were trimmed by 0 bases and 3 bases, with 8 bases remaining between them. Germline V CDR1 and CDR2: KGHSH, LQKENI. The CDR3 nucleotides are TGTGCCAGCTCACCACCGACGGGGTACACTGAAGCTTTCTTT. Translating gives CASSPPTGYTEAFF.

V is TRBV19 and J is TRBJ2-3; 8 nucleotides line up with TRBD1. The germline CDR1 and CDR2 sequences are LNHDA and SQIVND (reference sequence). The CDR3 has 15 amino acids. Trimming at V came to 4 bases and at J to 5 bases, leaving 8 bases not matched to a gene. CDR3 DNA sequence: TGTGCCAGTAGTACAGGACAGGGCAGCTTAGATACGCAGTATTTT. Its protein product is CASSTGQGSLDTQYF.

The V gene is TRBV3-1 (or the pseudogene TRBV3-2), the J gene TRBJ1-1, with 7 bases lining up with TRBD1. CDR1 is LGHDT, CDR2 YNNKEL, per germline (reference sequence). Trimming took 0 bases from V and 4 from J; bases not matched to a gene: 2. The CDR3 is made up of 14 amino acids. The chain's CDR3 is CASSQEGGFTEAFF. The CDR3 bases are TGTGCCAGCAGCCAAGAAGGGGGCTTCACTGAAGCTTTCTTT.

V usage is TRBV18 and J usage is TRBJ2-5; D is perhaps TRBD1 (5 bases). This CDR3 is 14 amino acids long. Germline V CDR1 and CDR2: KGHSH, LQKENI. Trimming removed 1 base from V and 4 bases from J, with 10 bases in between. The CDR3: CASSPQGLGETQYF. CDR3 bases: TGTGCCAGCTCACCACAGGGGTTGGGAGAGACCCAGTACTTC.

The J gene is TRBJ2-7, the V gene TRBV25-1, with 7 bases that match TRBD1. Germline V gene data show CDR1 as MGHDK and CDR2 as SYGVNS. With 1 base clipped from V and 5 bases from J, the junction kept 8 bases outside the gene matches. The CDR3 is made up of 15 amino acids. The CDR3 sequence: CASSELGGARHEQYF. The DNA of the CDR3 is TGTGCCAGCAGTGAATTAGGGGGCGCAAGACACGAGCAGTACTTC.

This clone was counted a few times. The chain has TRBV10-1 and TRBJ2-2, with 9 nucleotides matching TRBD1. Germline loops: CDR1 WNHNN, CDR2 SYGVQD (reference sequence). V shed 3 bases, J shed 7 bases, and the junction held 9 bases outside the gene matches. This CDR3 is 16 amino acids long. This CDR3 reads CASSERRGTGLGELFF. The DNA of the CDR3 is TGCGCCAGCAGTGAACGTCGGGGGACAGGGCTCGGGGAGCTGTTTTTT.

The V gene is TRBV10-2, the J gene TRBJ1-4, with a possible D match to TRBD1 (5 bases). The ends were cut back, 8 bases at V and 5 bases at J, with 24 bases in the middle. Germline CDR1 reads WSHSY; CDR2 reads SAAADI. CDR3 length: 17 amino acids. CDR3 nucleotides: TGCGCCAGCTCCCCTGGGGTGGGGCTCGAAGGGAATGAAAAACTGTTTTTT. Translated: CASSPGVGLEGNEKLFF.

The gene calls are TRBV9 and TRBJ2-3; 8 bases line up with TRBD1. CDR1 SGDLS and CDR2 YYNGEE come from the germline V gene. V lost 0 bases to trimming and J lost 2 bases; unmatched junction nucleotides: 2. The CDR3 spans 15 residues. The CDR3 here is CASSVGGQVTDTQYF. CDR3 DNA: TGTGCCAGCAGCGTAGGGGGACAGGTCACAGATACGCAGTATTTT.